The clone carrying this T cell receptor beta chain has just a few counts. Library preparation (for TCRbeta) was performed with unique molecular identifiers. One entry per CDR3 protein, called by TCRdb with MiXCR from the PCR reads. The profile shows some 550,000 distinct CDR3 sequences, 15% to 20% of them singletons. These data originate in a study of T-cell reconstitution after alpha-beta-depleted transplantation in children. The sequence was obtained from a human donor who donated a stem cell graft to a child with acute lymphoblastic leukemia. The specimen comprised PBMCs from the stem cell graft donor, sampled from the stem cell graft.

The CDR3 loop reads CASSLDWTGVQPQHF. DNA of the CDR3: TGTGCCAGCAGTTTGGATTGGACAGGGGTTCAGCCCCAGCATTTT. V usage is TRBV27 and J usage is TRBJ1-5, with 9 bases that match TRBD1. CDR1 and CDR2 from the germline V gene are MNHEY and SMNVEV (reference sequence). The CDR3 contains 15 residues. The V and J ends lost 3 bases and 6 bases, in that order; junction bases with no gene match: 6.